These T cell receptor beta chains were read from a single sample in a study of T cells expressing NK-cell markers. TCRdb reprocessed the 5' RACE reads; each CDR3 protein has one entry and no DNA is given. The sample totals 200,000 to 300,000 distinct CDR3 sequences. Sequenced sample: blood T cells: a sorted CD56 or NKG2C T cell subset, CD4+ or CD8+ T cells, or bulk PBMC T cells (not recorded which). These receptor sequences come from a man aged 18 to 29 in good health. CDR3s include the opening cysteine and the closing phenylalanine or tryptophan. Each record gives: CDR3 length, V gene, J gene, CDR3 protein.

>12|TRBV11-1|TRBJ1-1
CASSALMTEAFF
>12|TRBV28|TRBJ2-3
CASSLFRHEQYF
>14|TRBV5-8|TRBJ2-3
CASSLRVGTDTQYF
>14|TRBV29-1|TRBJ2-2
CSVLPGGGSGELFF
>17|TRBV6-5|TRBJ2-3
CASSYSGASGRGDTQYF
>14|TRBV9|TRBJ2-1
CASSNQNRGDEQFF
>14|TRBV20-1|TRBJ2-1
CSARDPSGGDEQFF
>16|TRBV12-3/TRBV12-4|TRBJ2-2
CASSLVGLAGSEELFF
>14|TRBV30|TRBJ2-1
CAGAAAVVDNEQFF
>16|TRBV12-3/TRBV12-4|TRBJ2-7
CASRTSRDRGRNEQYF
>17|TRBV11-2|TRBJ2-1
CASSSRVAGGPRNEQFF
>16|TRBV20-1|TRBJ1-5
CSANRDGAGSNQPQHF
>13|TRBV6-4|TRBJ2-2
CASSVFEGDELFF
>18|TRBV20-1|TRBJ1-4
CSARDGQEAPRSNEKLFF
>15|TRBV20-1|TRBJ1-1
CSASAADRGNTEAFF
>15|TRBV12-3/TRBV12-4|TRBJ2-3
CASRQLAGVADTQYF
>14|TRBV11-3|TRBJ2-2
CASSRGPALGELFF
>15|TRBV6-1|TRBJ1-1
CASSATGTANTEAFF
>15|TRBV7-2|TRBJ1-2
CASSFETFTNYGYTF
>16|TRBV10-1|TRBJ2-2
CASSESYGLSTGELFF
>16|TRBV5-1|TRBJ1-4
CASSLGLGRLNEKLFF
>15|TRBV20-1|TRBJ2-3
CSATVPGVVVDTQYF
>14|TRBV12-3/TRBV12-4|TRBJ2-2
CASRRDRGSGELFF
>13|TRBV29-1|TRBJ2-3
CRGVSGTTDTQYF
>16|TRBV4-3|TRBJ2-1
CASSRNSGSTYNEQFF